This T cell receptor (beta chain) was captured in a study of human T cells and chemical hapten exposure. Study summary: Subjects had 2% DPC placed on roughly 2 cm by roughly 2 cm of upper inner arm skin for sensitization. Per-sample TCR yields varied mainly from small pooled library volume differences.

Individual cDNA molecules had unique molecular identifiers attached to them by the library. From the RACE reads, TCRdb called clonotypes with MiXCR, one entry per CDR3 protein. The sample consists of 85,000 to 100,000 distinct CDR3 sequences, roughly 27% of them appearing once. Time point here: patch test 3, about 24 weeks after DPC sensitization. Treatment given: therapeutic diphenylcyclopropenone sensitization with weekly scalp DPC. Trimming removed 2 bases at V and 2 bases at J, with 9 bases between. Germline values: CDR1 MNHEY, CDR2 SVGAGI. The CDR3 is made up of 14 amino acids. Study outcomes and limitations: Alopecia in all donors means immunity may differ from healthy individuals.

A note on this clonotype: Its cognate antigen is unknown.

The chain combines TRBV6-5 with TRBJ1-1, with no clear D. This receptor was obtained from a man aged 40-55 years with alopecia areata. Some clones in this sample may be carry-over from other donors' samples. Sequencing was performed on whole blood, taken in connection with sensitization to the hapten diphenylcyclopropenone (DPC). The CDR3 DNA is TGTGCCAGCAGTTACGGCGGATCCAACACTGAAGCTTTCTTT. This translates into CASSYGGSNTEAFF.